This T cell receptor (beta chain) appears in the sequencing data of a study of neurological immune-mediated disorders. TCRdb reprocessed the 5' RACE reads with MiXCR, giving one entry per CDR3 protein. The sample gives tens of thousands of distinct CDR3 sequences, around 4% of which show up once; approximately 5.7% is in the top ten. Study observations and caveats: CDR3 amino acid sequences of expanded clones were not shared across subjects, a result suggesting private repertoires in all groups. HTLV-1-associated myelopathy had the most TCR clonal expansion, and multiple sclerosis had the least, less than healthy controls.

The CDR3 spans 17 residues. The germline CDR1 and CDR2 sequences are SGHDN and FVKESK. The V end was cut by 0 bases, the J end by 6 bases, with 20 bases between. This clonotype was recorded many times. What it binds is not known. As to time point: longitudinal time-point 3. The chain uses TRBV14 and TRBJ1-2, with D possibly TRBD1 on 6 matching bases. This clonotype was sampled from a woman in her sixties with multiple sclerosis. The sample taken for sequencing was PBMCs. The CDR3 protein is CASSQDPPSTGKNGYTF. CDR3 sequence (DNA): TGTGCCAGCAGCCAAGATCCCCCTTCCACAGGGAAGAATGGCTACACCTTC.